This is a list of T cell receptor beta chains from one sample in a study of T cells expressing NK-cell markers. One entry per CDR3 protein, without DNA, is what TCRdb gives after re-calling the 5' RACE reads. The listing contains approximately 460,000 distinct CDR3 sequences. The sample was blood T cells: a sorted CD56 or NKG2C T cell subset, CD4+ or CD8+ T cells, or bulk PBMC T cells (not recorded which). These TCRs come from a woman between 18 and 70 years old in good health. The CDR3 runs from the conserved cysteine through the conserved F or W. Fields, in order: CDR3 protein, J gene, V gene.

CDR3 protein: CASTLDRQPQHF; J gene: TRBJ1-5; V gene: TRBV12-3/TRBV12-4
CDR3 protein: CASRLSGNTGELFF; J gene: TRBJ2-2; V gene: TRBV5-1
CDR3 protein: CASSSPGGQETQYF; J gene: TRBJ2-5; V gene: TRBV5-5
CDR3 protein: CASSLRGTGEVYGYTF; J gene: TRBJ1-2; V gene: TRBV7-8
CDR3 protein: CASSAGTGAYNEQFF; J gene: TRBJ2-1; V gene: TRBV7-9
CDR3 protein: CASSRGTYDSGNTIYF; J gene: TRBJ1-3; V gene: TRBV19
CDR3 protein: CASSLNYGVTEAFF; J gene: TRBJ1-1; V gene: TRBV12-3/TRBV12-4
CDR3 protein: CASSFFGLAERKKQETQYF; J gene: TRBJ2-5; V gene: TRBV5-6
CDR3 protein: CASSLANSGGNEQFF; J gene: TRBJ2-1; V gene: TRBV7-2
CDR3 protein: CASSPLVDTQYF; J gene: TRBJ2-3; V gene: TRBV9
CDR3 protein: CASSPDQGNTIYF; J gene: TRBJ1-3; V gene: TRBV7-3